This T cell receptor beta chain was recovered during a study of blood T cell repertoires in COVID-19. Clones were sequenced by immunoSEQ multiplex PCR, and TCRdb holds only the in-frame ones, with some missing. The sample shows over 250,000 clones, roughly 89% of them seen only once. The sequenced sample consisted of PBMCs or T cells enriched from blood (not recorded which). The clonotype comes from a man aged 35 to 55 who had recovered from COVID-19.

In nucleotides, the CDR3 is TGTGCCAGCAGTTTAGCGGGGGTTTCGGATGGCTACACCTTC. Encoded protein: CASSLAGVSDGYTF. V is TRBV27 and J is TRBJ1-2; D is perhaps TRBD1 (5 bases). The V gene lost 2 bases and the J gene lost 6 bases, with 13 bases spanning the gap. Germline V gene sequence: CDR1 MNHEY, CDR2 SMNVEV (reference sequence). CDR3 length: 14 amino acids.